These T cell receptor beta chains were read from a single sample in a study of identical twins. TCRdb re-analysed the 5' RACE reads in MiXCR, keeping a single row per CDR3 protein. This repertoire shows 1.5 million to 2 million distinct CDR3 sequences, under 35% found once; its top ten account for under 0.35%. The sample comprised cord blood. The receptors originated from a newborn girl in good health. CDR3s include the opening cysteine and the closing phenylalanine or tryptophan. D genes are given only for firm matches. Rows give clone size only sometimes, using once, few, many, or a class for an expanded clone.

clone_size: few
j_call: TRBJ2-1
d_call: .
v_call: TRBV10-3
cdr3_aa: CAIRGPTTTNNEQFF
cdr3_nt: TGTGCCATCAGGGGACCAACAACGACCAACAATGAGCAGTTCTTC

clone_size: few
j_call: TRBJ1-5
d_call: .
v_call: TRBV7-7
cdr3_aa: CASTPQVYQPQHF
cdr3_nt: TGTGCCAGCACCCCACAGGTTTATCAGCCCCAGCATTTT

clone_size: .
j_call: TRBJ1-5
d_call: .
v_call: TRBV2
cdr3_aa: CASSKDNYQPQHF
cdr3_nt: TGTGCCAGCAGCAAAGACAATTATCAGCCCCAGCATTTT

clone_size: .
j_call: TRBJ2-5
d_call: .
v_call: TRBV5-1
cdr3_aa: CAGSLGSSSYNEQYF
cdr3_nt: TGCGCCGGCAGCTTGGGGTCGAGCTCCTACAATGAGCAGTACTTC

clone_size: many
j_call: TRBJ2-7
d_call: .
v_call: TRBV29-1
cdr3_aa: CSNNRTRDEQYF
cdr3_nt: TGCAGCAATAATAGGACGAGGGACGAGCAGTACTTC

clone_size: many
j_call: TRBJ2-7
d_call: .
v_call: TRBV10-3
cdr3_aa: CAISEGAYEQYF
cdr3_nt: TGTGCCATCAGTGAAGGCGCCTACGAGCAGTACTTC

clone_size: few
j_call: TRBJ1-5
d_call: .
v_call: TRBV5-1
cdr3_aa: CASSLARFHQPQHF
cdr3_nt: TGCGCCAGCAGCTTGGCCAGGTTCCATCAGCCCCAGCATTTT

clone_size: few
j_call: TRBJ2-1
d_call: .
v_call: TRBV30
cdr3_aa: CAWSVSTHYNEQFF
cdr3_nt: TGTGCCTGGAGTGTAAGTACCCACTACAATGAGCAGTTCTTC

clone_size: few
j_call: TRBJ2-1
d_call: TRBD2
v_call: TRBV28
cdr3_aa: CASTLSGRDLKFF
cdr3_nt: TGTGCCAGCACCCTAAGCGGGAGGGACCTGAAGTTCTTC

clone_size: .
j_call: TRBJ2-7
d_call: TRBD2
v_call: TRBV3-1
cdr3_aa: CASRWETSGRSEQYF
cdr3_nt: TGTGCCAGCAGGTGGGAGACTAGCGGGAGAAGCGAGCAGTACTTC

clone_size: few
j_call: TRBJ2-3
d_call: .
v_call: TRBV3-1
cdr3_aa: CASNLRGAGDTQYF
cdr3_nt: TGTGCCAGCAACCTGAGGGGGGCAGGGGATACGCAGTATTTT

clone_size: few
j_call: TRBJ2-5
d_call: TRBD2
v_call: TRBV5-1
cdr3_aa: CASRMGTSGQETQYF
cdr3_nt: TGCGCCAGCAGGATGGGGACTAGCGGTCAAGAGACCCAGTACTTC

clone_size: many
j_call: TRBJ1-2
d_call: .
v_call: TRBV2
cdr3_aa: CASSDASNYGYTF
cdr3_nt: TGTGCCAGCAGTGACGCCTCTAACTATGGCTACACCTTC

clone_size: few
j_call: TRBJ1-5
d_call: TRBD1
v_call: TRBV28
cdr3_aa: CASAATGAGNQPQHF
cdr3_nt: TGTGCCAGCGCTGCCACAGGGGCCGGCAATCAGCCCCAGCATTTT

clone_size: few
j_call: TRBJ2-1
d_call: TRBD2
v_call: TRBV24-1
cdr3_aa: CATSDSLTSGSEQFF
cdr3_nt: TGTGCCACCAGTGACTCACTGACTAGCGGTTCAGAGCAGTTCTTC

clone_size: .
j_call: TRBJ2-5
d_call: TRBD2
v_call: TRBV6-6
cdr3_aa: CATSTSGGKETQYF
cdr3_nt: TGTGCCACTTCGACTAGCGGGGGAAAAGAGACCCAGTACTTC

clone_size: few
j_call: TRBJ1-5
d_call: .
v_call: TRBV6-2/TRBV6-3
cdr3_aa: CASSYAGQFNQPQHF
cdr3_nt: TGTGCCAGCAGTTACGCCGGACAGTTCAATCAGCCCCAGCATTTT

clone_size: .
j_call: TRBJ2-1
d_call: TRBD2
v_call: TRBV10-3
cdr3_aa: CAISVGLAQRGEQFF
cdr3_nt: TGTGCCATCAGTGTAGGACTAGCGCAAAGGGGTGAGCAGTTCTTC

clone_size: .
j_call: TRBJ2-7
d_call: TRBD1
v_call: TRBV27
cdr3_aa: CASRPTLRTGAYEQYF
cdr3_nt: TGTGCCAGCAGGCCAACCCTCAGGACAGGGGCGTACGAGCAGTACTTC

clone_size: few
j_call: TRBJ2-7
d_call: .
v_call: TRBV20-1
cdr3_aa: CSAPTLGGEQYF
cdr3_nt: TGCAGTGCTCCAACTCTAGGGGGGGAGCAGTACTTC

clone_size: few
j_call: TRBJ2-4
d_call: TRBD2
v_call: TRBV28
cdr3_aa: CASSLESSGTKAKNIQYF
cdr3_nt: TGTGCCAGCAGTTTAGAGTCTAGCGGGACAAAAGCCAAAAACATTCAGTACTTC

clone_size: few
j_call: TRBJ2-5
d_call: TRBD2
v_call: TRBV7-9
cdr3_aa: CASSPSSGGQETQYF
cdr3_nt: TGTGCCAGCAGCCCCTCTAGCGGGGGACAAGAGACCCAGTACTTC

clone_size: .
j_call: TRBJ2-1
d_call: TRBD2
v_call: TRBV6-5
cdr3_aa: CASSYQRGLVNEQFF
cdr3_nt: TGTGCCAGCAGTTACCAAAGAGGACTAGTCAATGAGCAGTTCTTC

clone_size: .
j_call: TRBJ1-1
d_call: .
v_call: TRBV30
cdr3_aa: CAWSGGRMNTEAFF
cdr3_nt: TGTGCCTGGAGTGGCGGACGGATGAACACTGAAGCTTTCTTT

clone_size: .
j_call: TRBJ2-1
d_call: .
v_call: TRBV2
cdr3_aa: CASSESSGGVGEQFF
cdr3_nt: TGTGCCAGCAGTGAAAGTTCAGGCGGGGTCGGGGAGCAGTTCTTC

clone_size: few
j_call: TRBJ1-6
d_call: .
v_call: TRBV27
cdr3_aa: CASSLGWADNSPLHF
cdr3_nt: TGTGCCAGCAGTTTGGGGTGGGCAGATAATTCACCCCTCCACTTT

clone_size: .
j_call: TRBJ1-2
d_call: TRBD1
v_call: TRBV25-1
cdr3_aa: CASSYPLDRGDGYTF
cdr3_nt: TGTGCCAGCAGTTACCCGCTGGACAGGGGGGATGGCTACACCTTC

clone_size: .
j_call: TRBJ2-3
d_call: TRBD1
v_call: TRBV5-1
cdr3_aa: CASSTGQGIDTQYF
cdr3_nt: TGCGCCAGCAGCACCGGACAGGGGATAGATACGCAGTATTTT

clone_size: few
j_call: TRBJ1-1
d_call: .
v_call: TRBV10-3
cdr3_aa: CAISHLDPLAMNTEAFF
cdr3_nt: TGTGCCATCAGTCACCTGGACCCCCTAGCTATGAACACTGAAGCTTTCTTT

clone_size: .
j_call: TRBJ1-5
d_call: .
v_call: TRBV5-6
cdr3_aa: CASSVGYNQPQHF
cdr3_nt: TGTGCCAGCAGCGTTGGGTACAATCAGCCCCAGCATTTT

clone_size: .
j_call: TRBJ2-1
d_call: TRBD1
v_call: TRBV20-1
cdr3_aa: CSARAQGAYEQFF
cdr3_nt: TGCAGTGCTAGGGCCCAGGGGGCCTATGAGCAGTTCTTC

clone_size: .
j_call: TRBJ2-7
d_call: .
v_call: TRBV29-1
cdr3_aa: CSVNPFAEQYF
cdr3_nt: TGCAGCGTCAACCCCTTTGCTGAGCAGTACTTC

clone_size: few
j_call: TRBJ2-5
d_call: TRBD2
v_call: TRBV20-1
cdr3_aa: CSAVLAGGLETQYF
cdr3_nt: TGCAGTGCTGTGTTAGCGGGGGGGCTGGAGACCCAGTACTTC

clone_size: .
j_call: TRBJ2-1
d_call: .
v_call: TRBV29-1
cdr3_aa: CSVAGLGGFNEQFF
cdr3_nt: TGCAGCGTCGCGGGCCTAGGGGGATTTAATGAGCAGTTCTTC

clone_size: .
j_call: TRBJ2-1
d_call: .
v_call: TRBV28
cdr3_aa: CANSAGHNEQFF
cdr3_nt: TGTGCCAACAGTGCGGGCCACAATGAGCAGTTCTTC

clone_size: .
j_call: TRBJ1-2
d_call: .
v_call: TRBV20-1
cdr3_aa: CSARDLKYGYTF
cdr3_nt: TGCAGTGCTAGAGATTTAAAGTATGGCTACACCTTC

clone_size: few
j_call: TRBJ1-2
d_call: TRBD1
v_call: TRBV15
cdr3_aa: CATSRGRDRGYTF
cdr3_nt: TGTGCCACCAGCAGAGGCCGGGACAGGGGCTACACCTTC

clone_size: .
j_call: TRBJ1-2
d_call: .
v_call: TRBV5-1
cdr3_aa: CASSFTQTRRAGYTF
cdr3_nt: TGCGCCAGCAGCTTTACCCAGACGCGAAGAGCTGGCTACACCTTC

clone_size: .
j_call: TRBJ2-7
d_call: TRBD2
v_call: TRBV6-6
cdr3_aa: CASSNPRVAGTNEQYF
cdr3_nt: TGTGCCAGCAGTAACCCCCGGGTAGCGGGAACCAATGAGCAGTACTTC

clone_size: many
j_call: TRBJ1-1
d_call: TRBD1
v_call: TRBV12-3/TRBV12-4
cdr3_aa: CASSRTGLNTEAFF
cdr3_nt: TGTGCCAGCAGCCGGACAGGGTTGAACACTGAAGCTTTCTTT

clone_size: many
j_call: TRBJ2-3
d_call: .
v_call: TRBV15
cdr3_aa: CATSRVPTDTQYF
cdr3_nt: TGTGCCACCAGCAGAGTCCCCACAGATACGCAGTATTTT

clone_size: once
j_call: TRBJ2-7
d_call: .
v_call: TRBV20-1
cdr3_aa: CSASSAAGYNEQYF
cdr3_nt: TGCAGTGCGAGTAGCGCGGCGGGCTACAACGAGCAGTACTTC

clone_size: .
j_call: TRBJ2-5
d_call: .
v_call: TRBV5-1
cdr3_aa: CASSLMAMETQYF
cdr3_nt: TGCGCCAGCAGCTTGATGGCGATGGAGACCCAGTACTTC

clone_size: .
j_call: TRBJ2-3
d_call: .
v_call: TRBV20-1
cdr3_aa: CSTRWTAWSTDTQYF
cdr3_nt: TGCAGCACTCGATGGACAGCCTGGAGCACAGATACGCAGTATTTT

clone_size: few
j_call: TRBJ2-1
d_call: .
v_call: TRBV5-1
cdr3_aa: CASSPLENEQFF
cdr3_nt: TGCGCCAGCAGCCCCTTAGAAAATGAGCAGTTCTTC

clone_size: .
j_call: TRBJ2-7
d_call: .
v_call: TRBV5-5
cdr3_aa: CASVVGRMVSYNEQYF
cdr3_nt: TGTGCCAGCGTTGTTGGGAGAATGGTATCCTACAATGAGCAGTACTTC